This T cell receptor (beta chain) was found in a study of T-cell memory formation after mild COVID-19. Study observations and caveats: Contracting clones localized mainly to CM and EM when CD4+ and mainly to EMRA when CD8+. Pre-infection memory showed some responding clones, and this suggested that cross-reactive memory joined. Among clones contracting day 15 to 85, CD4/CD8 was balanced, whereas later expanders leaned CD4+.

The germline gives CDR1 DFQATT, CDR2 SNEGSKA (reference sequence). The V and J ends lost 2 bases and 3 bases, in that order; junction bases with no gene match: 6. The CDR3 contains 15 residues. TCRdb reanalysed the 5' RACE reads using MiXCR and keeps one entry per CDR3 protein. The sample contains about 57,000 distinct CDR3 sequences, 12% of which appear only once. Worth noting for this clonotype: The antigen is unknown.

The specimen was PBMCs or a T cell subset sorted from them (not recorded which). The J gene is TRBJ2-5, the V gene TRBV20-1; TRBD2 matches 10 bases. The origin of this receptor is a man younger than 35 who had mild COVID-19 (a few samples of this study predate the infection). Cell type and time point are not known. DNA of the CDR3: TGCAGTGCTAGACGACCCGGGACTAGCGAAGAGACCCAGTACTTC. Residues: CSARRPGTSEETQYF.